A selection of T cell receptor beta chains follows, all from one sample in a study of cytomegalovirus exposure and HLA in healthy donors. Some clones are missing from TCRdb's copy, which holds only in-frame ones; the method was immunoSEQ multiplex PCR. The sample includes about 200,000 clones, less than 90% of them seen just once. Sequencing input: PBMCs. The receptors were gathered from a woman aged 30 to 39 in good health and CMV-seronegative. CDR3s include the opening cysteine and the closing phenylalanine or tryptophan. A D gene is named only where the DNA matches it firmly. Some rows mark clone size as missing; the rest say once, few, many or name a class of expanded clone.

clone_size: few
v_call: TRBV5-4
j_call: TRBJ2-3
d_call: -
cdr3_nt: TGTGCCAGCAGGCCTGATGCGGGCACAGATACGCAGTATTTT
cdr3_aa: CASRPDAGTDTQYF

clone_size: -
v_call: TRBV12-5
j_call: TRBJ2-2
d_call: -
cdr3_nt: TGTGCTAGTGGCCTGATGGGGGGTAGCACCGGGGAGCTGTTTTTT
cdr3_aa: CASGLMGGSTGELFF

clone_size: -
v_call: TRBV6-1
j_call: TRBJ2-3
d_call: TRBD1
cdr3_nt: TGTGCCAGCATCGAGGGACAGGCCACGTCCGATACGCAGTATTTT
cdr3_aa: CASIEGQATSDTQYF

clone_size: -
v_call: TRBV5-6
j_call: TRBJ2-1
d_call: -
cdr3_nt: TGTGCCAGCAGCTTATATCGGGAAGTTTACAATGAGCAGTTCTTC
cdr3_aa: CASSLYREVYNEQFF

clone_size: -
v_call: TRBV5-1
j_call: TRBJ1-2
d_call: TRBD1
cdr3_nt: TGCGCCAGCAGCGAGGACAGGGTGTACACCTTC
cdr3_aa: CASSEDRVYTF

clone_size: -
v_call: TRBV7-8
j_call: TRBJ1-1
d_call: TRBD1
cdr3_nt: TGTGCCAGCAGCTCATCGACAGGGAGTGAAGCTTTCTTT
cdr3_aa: CASSSSTGSEAFF

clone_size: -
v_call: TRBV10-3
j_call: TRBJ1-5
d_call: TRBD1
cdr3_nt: TGTGCCATCAGTCCGGGCGACAGGGGCCGAGGTCAGCCCCAGCATTTT
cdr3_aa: CAISPGDRGRGQPQHF

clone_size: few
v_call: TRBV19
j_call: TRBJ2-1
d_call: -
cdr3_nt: TGTGCCAGTTTTTCCTTCTCGGCCTACAATGAGCAGTTCTTC
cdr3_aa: CASFSFSAYNEQFF

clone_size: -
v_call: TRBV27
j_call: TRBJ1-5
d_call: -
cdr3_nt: TGTGCCAGCAGTTTGGACAGATATAGCAATCAGCCCCAGCATTTT
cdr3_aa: CASSLDRYSNQPQHF

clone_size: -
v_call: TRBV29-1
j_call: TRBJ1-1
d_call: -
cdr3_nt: TGCAGCGTTAATCGGGTCGGGGGGACTGAAGCTTTCTTT
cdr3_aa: CSVNRVGGTEAFF

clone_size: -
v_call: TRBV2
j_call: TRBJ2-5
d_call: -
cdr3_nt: TGTGCCAGCAGTGAAGTAGGCCAGGTCGGGTACTTC
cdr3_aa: CASSEVGQVGYF

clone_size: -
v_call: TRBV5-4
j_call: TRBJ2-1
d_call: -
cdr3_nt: TGTGCCAGCAGTTCAAGAGGGACACCGAGCTCCTACAATGAGCAGTTCTTC
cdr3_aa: CASSSRGTPSSYNEQFF

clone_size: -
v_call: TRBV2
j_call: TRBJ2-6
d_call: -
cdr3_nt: TGTGCCAGCAGTGAGAGCGGGCGAGCAGGGGCCAACGTCCTGACTTTC
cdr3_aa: CASSESGRAGANVLTF

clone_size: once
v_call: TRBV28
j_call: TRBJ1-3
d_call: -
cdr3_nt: TGTGCCAGCAGTAGTTCGGGATGGAGCTCTGGAAACACCATATATTTT
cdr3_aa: CASSSSGWSSGNTIYF

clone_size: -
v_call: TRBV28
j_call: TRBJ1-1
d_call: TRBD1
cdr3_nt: TGTGCCAGCAGACCCCAGGGGGCTTTCACTGAAGCTTTCTTT
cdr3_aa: CASRPQGAFTEAFF

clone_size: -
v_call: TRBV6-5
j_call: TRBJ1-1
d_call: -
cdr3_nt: TGTGCCAGCAGTTCTCTACAGGCCCAAGAGAACACTGAAGCTTTCTTT
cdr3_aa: CASSSLQAQENTEAFF

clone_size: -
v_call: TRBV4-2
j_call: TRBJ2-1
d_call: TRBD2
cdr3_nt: TGTGCCAGCAGCCAAGAGGGCGGAGCGGGGGCGGGGGGTGAGCAGTTCTTC
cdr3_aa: CASSQEGGAGAGGEQFF

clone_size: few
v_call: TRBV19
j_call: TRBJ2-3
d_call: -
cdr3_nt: TGTGCCAGTAGTCCTCCGGGACACCCTAGCACAGATACGCAGTATTTT
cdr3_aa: CASSPPGHPSTDTQYF

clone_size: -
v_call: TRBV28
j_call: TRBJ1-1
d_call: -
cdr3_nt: TGTGCCAGCAGTTTAGGCCTACCTAGATCGGTGAACACTGAAGCTTTCTTT
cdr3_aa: CASSLGLPRSVNTEAFF

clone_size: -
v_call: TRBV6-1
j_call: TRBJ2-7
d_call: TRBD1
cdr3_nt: TGTGCCAGCAGGGCCGGGACAGGGTACTACGAGCAGTACTTC
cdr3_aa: CASRAGTGYYEQYF

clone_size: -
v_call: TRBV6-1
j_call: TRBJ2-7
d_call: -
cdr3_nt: TGTGCCAGCGGGAGTTGGGGAGCTTTCGAGCAGTACTTC
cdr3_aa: CASGSWGAFEQYF

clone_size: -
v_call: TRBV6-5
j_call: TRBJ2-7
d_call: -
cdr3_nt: TGTGCCAGCAGCCGGTCGTTGGGGCACTCCTACGAGCAGTACTTC
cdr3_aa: CASSRSLGHSYEQYF

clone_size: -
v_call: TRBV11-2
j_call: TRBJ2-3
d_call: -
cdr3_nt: TGTGCCAGCAGCTTACCTGTCACAGATACGCAGTATTTT
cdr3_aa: CASSLPVTDTQYF

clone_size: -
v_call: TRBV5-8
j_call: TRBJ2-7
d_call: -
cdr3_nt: TGTGCCAGCAGCTTTGGCCAGTTCCAATCCTACGAGCAGTACTTC
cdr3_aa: CASSFGQFQSYEQYF

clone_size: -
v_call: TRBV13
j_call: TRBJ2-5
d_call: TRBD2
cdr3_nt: TGTGCCAGCAGCTTTACTAGCGGGGGACCCCAAGAGACCCAGTACTTC
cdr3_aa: CASSFTSGGPQETQYF

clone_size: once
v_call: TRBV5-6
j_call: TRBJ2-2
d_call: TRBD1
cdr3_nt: TGTGCCAGCAGCTTGGGGGGACAGTACACCGGGGAGCTGTTTTTT
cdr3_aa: CASSLGGQYTGELFF

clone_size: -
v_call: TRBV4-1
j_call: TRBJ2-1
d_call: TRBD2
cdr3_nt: TGCGCCAGCAGCCACACAGTTAGCGGGGAAAGCTCCTACAATGAGCAGTTCTTC
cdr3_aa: CASSHTVSGESSYNEQFF

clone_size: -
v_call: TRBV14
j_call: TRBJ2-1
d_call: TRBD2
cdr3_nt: TGTGCCAGCAGCCCAGATATTGGGACTAGCGGATACAATGAGCAGTTCTTC
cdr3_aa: CASSPDIGTSGYNEQFF

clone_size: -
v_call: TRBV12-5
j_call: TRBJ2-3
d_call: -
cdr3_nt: TGTGCTAGTATGCCCTCCGGGTCAGATACGCAGTATTTT
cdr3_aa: CASMPSGSDTQYF

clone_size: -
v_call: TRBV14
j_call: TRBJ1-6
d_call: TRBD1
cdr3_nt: TGTGCCGGCATCTATCAAACAGGGGACGGTTCACCCCTCCACTTT
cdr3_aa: CAGIYQTGDGSPLHF

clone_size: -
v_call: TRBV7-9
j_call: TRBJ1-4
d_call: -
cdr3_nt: TGTGCCAGCAGCGCTCGACTGATTCTCGGGGAAAAACTGTTTTTT
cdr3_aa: CASSARLILGEKLFF

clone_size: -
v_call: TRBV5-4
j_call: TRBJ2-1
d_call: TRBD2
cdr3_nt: TGTGCCAGCAGCTTGGACGGCGGGAGGGGGGTCAATGAGCAGTTCTTC
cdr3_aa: CASSLDGGRGVNEQFF

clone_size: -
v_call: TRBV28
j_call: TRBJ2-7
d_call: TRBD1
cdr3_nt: TGTGCCAGCAGTCCCCCAAGGGGGCAACGCGAGCAGTACTTC
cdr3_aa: CASSPPRGQREQYF

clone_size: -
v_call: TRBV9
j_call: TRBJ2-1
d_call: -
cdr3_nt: TGTGCCAGCAGCGTAGGGCGGGACTACAATGAGCAGTTCTTC
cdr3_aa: CASSVGRDYNEQFF

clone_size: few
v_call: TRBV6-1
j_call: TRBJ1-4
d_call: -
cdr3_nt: TGTGCCAGCAGACCCCGGGACAACCTTAATGAAAAACTGTTTTTT
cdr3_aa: CASRPRDNLNEKLFF

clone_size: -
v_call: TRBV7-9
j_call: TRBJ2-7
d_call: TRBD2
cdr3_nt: TGTGCCAGCAGCTCGGGACTAGCGGGAGGGCCAGACGAGCAGTACTTC
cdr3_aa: CASSSGLAGGPDEQYF

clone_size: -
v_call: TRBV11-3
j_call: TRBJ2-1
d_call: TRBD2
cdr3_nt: TGTGCCAGCAGTTCTAGCGGGGTCTGGAATGAGCAGTTCTTC
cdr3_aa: CASSSSGVWNEQFF

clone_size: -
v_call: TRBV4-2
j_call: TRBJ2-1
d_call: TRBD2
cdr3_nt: TGTGCCAGCAGCCAGGGACTAGCGGGGGAGAAGGCCTACAATGAGCAGTTCTTC
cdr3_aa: CASSQGLAGEKAYNEQFF

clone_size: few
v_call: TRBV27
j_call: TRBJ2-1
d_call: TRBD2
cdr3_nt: TGTGCCAGCAGTTTATCTTCCGTCCCGGGACTAGCGGGAGGGCCCTCTTACAATGAGCAGTTCTTC
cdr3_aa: CASSLSSVPGLAGGPSYNEQFF

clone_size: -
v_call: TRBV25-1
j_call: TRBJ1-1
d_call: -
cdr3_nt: TGTGCCAGCAGTTTAGGGGCAATCACTGAAGCTTTCTTT
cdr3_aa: CASSLGAITEAFF

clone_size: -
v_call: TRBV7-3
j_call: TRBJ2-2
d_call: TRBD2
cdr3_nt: TGTGCCAGCAGCTACGCTAGCGGGGTCACCGGGGAGCTGTTTTTT
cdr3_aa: CASSYASGVTGELFF

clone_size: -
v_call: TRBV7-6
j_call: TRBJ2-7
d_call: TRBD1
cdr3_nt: TGTGCCAGCAGCCCCGGGACAGGGGACTACGAGCAGTACTTC
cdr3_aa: CASSPGTGDYEQYF

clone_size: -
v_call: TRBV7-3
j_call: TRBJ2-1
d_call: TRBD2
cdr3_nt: TGTGCCAGCAGCTTAGGGACTAGCGGTTACAATGAGCAGTTCTTC
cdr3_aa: CASSLGTSGYNEQFF

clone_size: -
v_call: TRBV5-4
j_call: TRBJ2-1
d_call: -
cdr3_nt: TGTGCCAGCAGCGGTGGACTTAACAATGAGCAGTTCTTC
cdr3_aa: CASSGGLNNEQFF